This T cell receptor (beta chain) was captured by sequencing in a study of blood T cell repertoires in COVID-19. Study-wide context: The study drew acute and convalescent COVID-19 samples from the United States, Italy and Spain. PBMCs, B-cell-depleted T cells, or T cells provided the cDNA or gDNA that made up the material.

The CDR3 is 14 amino acids. The V gene lost 8 bases and the J gene lost 1 base, with 13 bases spanning the gap. Germline V CDR1 and CDR2: MNHNY, SVGAGI (reference sequence). Per the study methods: Reference gene primers were amplified, and this amplification served to estimate nucleated cell counts. TCRdb's copy holds only in-frame clones and misses some; the assay was immunoSEQ multiplex PCR. That table supplies the V and J calls and clone size; D and trimming were determined from the DNA. The sample holds about 220,000 clones; around 84% are singletons and the top ten take about 20%. Sequencing was carried out using peripheral blood. The chain carries TRBV6-6 and TRBJ2-3; tentatively, D is TRBD2 (6 bases). This receptor was identified in a man aged 25-40 years with active or convalescent COVID-19. CDR3: CASFSWRGTDTQYF. CDR3 DNA sequence: TGTGCCAGCTTCTCGTGGAGGGGCACAGATACGCAGTATTTT.